A selection of T cell receptor beta chains follows, all from one sample in a study of cytomegalovirus exposure and HLA in healthy donors. The method was immunoSEQ multiplex PCR; TCRdb's version includes in-frame clones alone and lacks a portion of them. This sample has 130,000 to 150,000 clones, with 85% to 90% found just once. Sequences were obtained from PBMCs. Receptors were obtained from a woman under 40 in good health and CMV-seropositive. The CDR3 runs from the conserved cysteine through the conserved F or W. The D gene is left open where the match is weak. Size is stated for part of the rows, as once, few or many counts, or as a class when the clone is expanded.

CDR3nt: TGTGCCAGCAGTCACACCATGGAGACCCAGTACTTC
CDR3aa: CASSHTMETQYF
v_gene: TRBV7-2
d_gene: .
j_gene: TRBJ2-5
abundance: .

CDR3nt: TGCGCCAGCAGCGAGACTTCCAGCTCCTACAATGAGCAGTTCTTC
CDR3aa: CASSETSSSYNEQFF
v_gene: TRBV5-1
d_gene: .
j_gene: TRBJ2-1
abundance: once

CDR3nt: TGTGCCGCGGGGGGGAACACTGAAGCTTTCTTT
CDR3aa: CAAGGNTEAFF
v_gene: TRBV6-1
d_gene: .
j_gene: TRBJ1-1
abundance: .

CDR3nt: TGTGCCAGCTGGGGTTACAGGGATACTGGAAACACCATATATTTT
CDR3aa: CASWGYRDTGNTIYF
v_gene: TRBV6-1
d_gene: .
j_gene: TRBJ1-3
abundance: .

CDR3nt: TGCGCCAGCAGCCAATACCCGACGGAGACCAGGACACCGGGCAGGGTGACCCAGTACTTC
CDR3aa: CASSQYPTETRTPGRVTQYF
v_gene: TRBV4-1
d_gene: .
j_gene: TRBJ2-5
abundance: once

CDR3nt: TGTGCCAGCAGTGAAACCGGGACAGGGAGCGAGCAGTACTTC
CDR3aa: CASSETGTGSEQYF
v_gene: TRBV2
d_gene: TRBD1
j_gene: TRBJ2-7
abundance: .

CDR3nt: TGTGCCAGCAGCTTCAGTAGCGGCTCCTACAATGAGCAGTTCTTC
CDR3aa: CASSFSSGSYNEQFF
v_gene: TRBV7-3
d_gene: .
j_gene: TRBJ2-1
abundance: .

CDR3nt: TGTGCCAGCAGCTTGAAGTTAGCAGGGGGTTCCACTGAAGCTTTCTTT
CDR3aa: CASSLKLAGGSTEAFF
v_gene: TRBV5-5
d_gene: TRBD1
j_gene: TRBJ1-1
abundance: .

CDR3nt: TGTGCCAGCAGTGACCCAGGGGGCTCTAATGAAAAACTGTTTTTT
CDR3aa: CASSDPGGSNEKLFF
v_gene: TRBV2
d_gene: TRBD1
j_gene: TRBJ1-4
abundance: .

CDR3nt: TGCGCCAGCAGCGCGGGACAGAGTAATTCACCCCTCCACTTT
CDR3aa: CASSAGQSNSPLHF
v_gene: TRBV5-1
d_gene: TRBD1
j_gene: TRBJ1-6
abundance: .

CDR3nt: TGCGCCAGCAGCTGGGGGACTAGCGGGGGAGCCTACGAGCAGTACTTC
CDR3aa: CASSWGTSGGAYEQYF
v_gene: TRBV5-1
d_gene: TRBD2
j_gene: TRBJ2-7
abundance: .

CDR3nt: TGTGCCAGCAGTGATCCCAAAACCCACTTCTATGGCTACACCTTC
CDR3aa: CASSDPKTHFYGYTF
v_gene: TRBV25-1
d_gene: .
j_gene: TRBJ1-2
abundance: .

CDR3nt: TGTGCCAGCAGTTCTTACAGGGCCGAAGCTTTCTTT
CDR3aa: CASSSYRAEAFF
v_gene: TRBV6-5
d_gene: .
j_gene: TRBJ1-1
abundance: .

CDR3nt: TGCAGTGTAACCCGCGAGGATACGCAGTATTTT
CDR3aa: CSVTREDTQYF
v_gene: TRBV20-1
d_gene: .
j_gene: TRBJ2-3
abundance: .

CDR3nt: TGTGCCAGCAGGACCGGGACAGTCACCTACGAGCAGTACTTC
CDR3aa: CASRTGTVTYEQYF
v_gene: TRBV5-6
d_gene: TRBD1
j_gene: TRBJ2-7
abundance: once

CDR3nt: TGTGCCGGCGTCGGGGACAGTAATTCACCCCTCCACTTT
CDR3aa: CAGVGDSNSPLHF
v_gene: TRBV2
d_gene: TRBD1
j_gene: TRBJ1-6
abundance: .

CDR3nt: TGTGCCAGCACCTTGAACCCGCAGGGGCCCACAGATACGCAGTATTTT
CDR3aa: CASTLNPQGPTDTQYF
v_gene: TRBV28
d_gene: .
j_gene: TRBJ2-3
abundance: .

CDR3nt: TGTGCCAGTAGTACAGGGGTCCCCTACGAGCAGTACTTC
CDR3aa: CASSTGVPYEQYF
v_gene: TRBV19
d_gene: .
j_gene: TRBJ2-7
abundance: .

CDR3nt: TGTGCCAGCAGTGAAGGGGCAGGGGTATACAATGAGCAGTTCTTC
CDR3aa: CASSEGAGVYNEQFF
v_gene: TRBV2
d_gene: .
j_gene: TRBJ2-1
abundance: .

CDR3nt: TGTGCCATCAGTGAGCTAGCTATCTCTGGGGCCAACGTCCTGACTTTC
CDR3aa: CAISELAISGANVLTF
v_gene: TRBV10-3
d_gene: .
j_gene: TRBJ2-6
abundance: once